These 6 T cell receptor beta chains came from one sample sequenced in a study of blood T cell repertoires in COVID-19. The method was immunoSEQ multiplex PCR; TCRdb's version includes in-frame clones alone and lacks a portion of them. The sample contains about 260,000 clones, around 84% of which appear only once. The sequencing input was peripheral blood. These receptor sequences come from a woman aged 60-75 years with COVID-19, enrolled during active disease.

This clone was seen a few times. V gene TRBV7-9 combines with J gene TRBJ2-2; perhaps TRBD1 as D (6 bases). V lost 5 bases to trimming and J lost 7 bases, with 14 bases between them. CDR3 length equals 14 residues. Germline CDR1 SEHNR, CDR2 FQNEAQ (reference sequence). CDR3 protein: CASSRQGRIGELFF. CDR3 DNA: TGTGCCAGCAGCCGCCAGGGGCGGATCGGGGAGCTGTTTTTT.

The chain joins TRBV2 to TRBJ2-5; D perhaps matches TRBD2 (6 bases). Per the germline V gene, CDR1 is SNHLY and CDR2 is FYNNEI. V lost 10 bases to trimming and J lost 2 bases, with 14 bases between them. The CDR3 sequence is 13 residues long. In DNA form, the CDR3 reads TGTGCCACCTCGTGGAGGGGTCAAGAGACCCAGTACTTC. Translated: CATSWRGQETQYF.

The rearrangement links TRBV7-2 to TRBJ1-3; D may be TRBD1 (6 bases). The ends were cut back, 1 base at V and 1 base at J, with 11 bases in the middle. Germline V gene lookup returns CDR1 SGHTA and CDR2 FQGNSA. The CDR3 extends over 16 amino acids. The CDR3 nucleotides read TGTGCCAGCAGCTTAGACAGGGACGTTTCTGGAAACACCATATATTTT. It specifies CASSLDRDVSGNTIYF.

The rearrangement links TRBV6-1 to TRBJ1-6; 7 positions match TRBD1. Germline CDR1 MNHNS, CDR2 SASEGT. CDR3 length: 17 amino acids. V lost 4 bases to trimming and J lost 6 bases; unmatched junction nucleotides: 12. The CDR3 region has the DNA TGTGCCAGCAGTGGACTGACAGGGCGGTTTTTTAATTCACCCCTCCACTTT. Protein sequence: CASSGLTGRFFNSPLHF.

The chain employs TRBV7-2 and TRBJ2-5, with 9 bases identical to TRBD2. This CDR3 region has 17 residues. V was pared by 3 bases and J by 6 bases, with 14 bases of the junction left unmatched. Per the germline V gene, CDR1 is SGHTA and CDR2 is FQGNSA. The CDR3 region is CASSLGGGAERRKTQYF. As DNA, the CDR3 is TGTGCCAGCAGCTTGGGCGGGGGGGCTGAGCGGCGGAAGACCCAGTACTTC.

The chain employs TRBV6-2 or TRBV6-3 and TRBJ2-7; 8 positions match TRBD2. The trim removed 4 bases at V and 6 bases at J, leaving 8 bases unmatched. The CDR3 length is 14 residues. Germline V gene lookup returns CDR1 MNHEY and CDR2 SVGEGT. The CDR3 region has the DNA TGTGCCAGCAGTTTAGCGGGACTTCATGTCGAGCAGTACTTC. This sequence encodes CASSLAGLHVEQYF.